These T cell receptor beta chains were read from a single sample in a study of blood T cell repertoires in COVID-19. Sequenced by immunoSEQ multiplex PCR; TCRdb stores in-frame clones only, minus some. In the table there are some 120,000 clones, under 90% of which are singletons. The sample consisted of peripheral blood. The receptors were gathered from a man aged 55-75 years with acute or convalescent COVID-19. Each CDR3 is given with its conserved first and last residue. Each record gives: D gene, J gene, clone size, V gene, CDR3 DNA, CDR3 protein. The D gene is left open where the match is weak. The size entry is marked missing in some rows and otherwise reads once, few, many or a size class.

D: TRBD2; J: TRBJ2-7; size: -; V: TRBV11-3; DNA: TGTGCCAGCAGCTCGGGGGGATCGCGGGAGCAGTACTTC; CDR3: CASSSGGSREQYF
D: -; J: TRBJ1-2; size: few; V: TRBV25-1; DNA: TGTGCCAGCAGTGTCGTTAACTATGGCTACACCTTC; CDR3: CASSVVNYGYTF
D: TRBD2; J: TRBJ2-3; size: few; V: TRBV3-1/TRBV3-2; DNA: TGTGCCAGCAGCCAAGAGGTCGGTATACTAGCGGGAGACTTAGATACGCAGTATTTT; CDR3: CASSQEVGILAGDLDTQYF
D: -; J: TRBJ2-2; size: -; V: TRBV7-8; DNA: TGTGCCAGCAGACCCGGGACAATCACCGGGGAGCTGTTTTTT; CDR3: CASRPGTITGELFF
D: -; J: TRBJ1-2; size: -; V: TRBV28; DNA: TGTGCCAGCAGGCTAGCCCTCCCTAACTATGGCTACACCTTC; CDR3: CASRLALPNYGYTF
D: TRBD2; J: TRBJ2-3; size: -; V: TRBV27; DNA: TGTGCCAGCAGTTTATCGGCTACTAGCGTGAGAAGAACAGATACGCAGTATTTT; CDR3: CASSLSATSVRRTDTQYF
D: TRBD1; J: TRBJ1-4; size: few; V: TRBV7-9; DNA: TGTGCCAGCAGCTTCGGACAGGGGACTGAAAAACTGTTTTTT; CDR3: CASSFGQGTEKLFF
D: -; J: TRBJ2-5; size: -; V: TRBV4-2; DNA: TGTGCCAGCAGCCAGCGACCGGCTAGTGAGGAGACCCAGTACTTC; CDR3: CASSQRPASEETQYF
D: TRBD1; J: TRBJ2-5; size: -; V: TRBV12-3/TRBV12-4; DNA: TGTGCCAGCAGGCGGGACAGGAGAGAGACCCAGTACTTC; CDR3: CASRRDRRETQYF
D: -; J: TRBJ2-7; size: -; V: TRBV18; DNA: TGTGCCAGCTCAAAAACGCAGGGTGCCGGCGAGCAGTACTTC; CDR3: CASSKTQGAGEQYF
D: -; J: TRBJ1-1; size: -; V: TRBV27; DNA: TGTGCCAGCAGGGTCCACGGAGAGTCTGAAGCTTTCTTT; CDR3: CASRVHGESEAFF
D: TRBD2; J: TRBJ2-7; size: -; V: TRBV9; DNA: TGTGCCAGCAGCGTAGGCCGGGAGGCCTCCTACGAGCAGTACTTC; CDR3: CASSVGREASYEQYF
D: TRBD1; J: TRBJ2-5; size: once; V: TRBV7-2; DNA: TGTGCCAGCAGCGACGGGACAGGCCTAATCCAAGAGACCCAGTACTTC; CDR3: CASSDGTGLIQETQYF
D: -; J: TRBJ2-7; size: -; V: TRBV7-9; DNA: TGTGCCAGCAGTTCAGACAGTAGCTCCTACGAGCAGTACTTC; CDR3: CASSSDSSSYEQYF
D: -; J: TRBJ1-2; size: once; V: TRBV20-1; DNA: TGCAGTGCTAGGGACACCTATGGCTACACCTTC; CDR3: CSARDTYGYTF
D: -; J: TRBJ1-4; size: once; V: TRBV7-2; DNA: TGTGCCAGCAGCTCAGGACTGACTAATGAAAAACTGTTTTTT; CDR3: CASSSGLTNEKLFF
D: -; J: TRBJ1-1; size: few; V: TRBV30; DNA: TGTGCCTGCGGACGGTATTCCTTGAACACTGAAGCTTTCTTT; CDR3: CACGRYSLNTEAFF
D: -; J: TRBJ2-1; size: -; V: TRBV5-4; DNA: TGTGCCAGCAGCTTGGGGGGCAGGGTCTCCTACAATGAGCAGTTCTTC; CDR3: CASSLGGRVSYNEQFF
D: -; J: TRBJ2-3; size: -; V: TRBV28; DNA: TGTGCCAGCAGTCCCTTCTCGAGCGGAACAGATACGCAGTATTTT; CDR3: CASSPFSSGTDTQYF
D: -; J: TRBJ2-7; size: -; V: TRBV10-2; DNA: TGCGCCAGCAGTGAGTCGACAGCAGGATCTACCGAGCAGTACTTC; CDR3: CASSESTAGSTEQYF
D: TRBD2; J: TRBJ2-1; size: -; V: TRBV24-1; DNA: TGTGCCACCAGTGATTTATTCGGGACTAGTCCCAATGAGCAGTTCTTC; CDR3: CATSDLFGTSPNEQFF
D: -; J: TRBJ2-5; size: -; V: TRBV5-3; DNA: TGTGCCAGAAGTGATAGACTCGGGGAAAAAGAGACCCAGTACTTC; CDR3: CARSDRLGEKETQYF
D: -; J: TRBJ2-3; size: -; V: TRBV18; DNA: TGTGCCAGCGAGGGAGGTACGGATACGCAGTATTTT; CDR3: CASEGGTDTQYF
D: TRBD1; J: TRBJ1-2; size: few; V: TRBV19; DNA: TGTGCCACTCACGGACAGGGCGGCTATGGCTACACCTTC; CDR3: CATHGQGGYGYTF
D: -; J: TRBJ2-2; size: -; V: TRBV7-2; DNA: TGTGCCAGCAGCCCAATAGGGCGGGTTTCGGACACCGGGGAGCTGTTTTTT; CDR3: CASSPIGRVSDTGELFF
D: TRBD1; J: TRBJ2-1; size: -; V: TRBV29-1; DNA: TGCAGCGTGGGACAGGGCGGTGAGCAGTTCTTC; CDR3: CSVGQGGEQFF
D: -; J: TRBJ2-1; size: -; V: TRBV7-2; DNA: TGTGCCAGCAGCTTAGCGAGGCTAGCGAGAGACAATGAGCAGTTCTTC; CDR3: CASSLARLARDNEQFF